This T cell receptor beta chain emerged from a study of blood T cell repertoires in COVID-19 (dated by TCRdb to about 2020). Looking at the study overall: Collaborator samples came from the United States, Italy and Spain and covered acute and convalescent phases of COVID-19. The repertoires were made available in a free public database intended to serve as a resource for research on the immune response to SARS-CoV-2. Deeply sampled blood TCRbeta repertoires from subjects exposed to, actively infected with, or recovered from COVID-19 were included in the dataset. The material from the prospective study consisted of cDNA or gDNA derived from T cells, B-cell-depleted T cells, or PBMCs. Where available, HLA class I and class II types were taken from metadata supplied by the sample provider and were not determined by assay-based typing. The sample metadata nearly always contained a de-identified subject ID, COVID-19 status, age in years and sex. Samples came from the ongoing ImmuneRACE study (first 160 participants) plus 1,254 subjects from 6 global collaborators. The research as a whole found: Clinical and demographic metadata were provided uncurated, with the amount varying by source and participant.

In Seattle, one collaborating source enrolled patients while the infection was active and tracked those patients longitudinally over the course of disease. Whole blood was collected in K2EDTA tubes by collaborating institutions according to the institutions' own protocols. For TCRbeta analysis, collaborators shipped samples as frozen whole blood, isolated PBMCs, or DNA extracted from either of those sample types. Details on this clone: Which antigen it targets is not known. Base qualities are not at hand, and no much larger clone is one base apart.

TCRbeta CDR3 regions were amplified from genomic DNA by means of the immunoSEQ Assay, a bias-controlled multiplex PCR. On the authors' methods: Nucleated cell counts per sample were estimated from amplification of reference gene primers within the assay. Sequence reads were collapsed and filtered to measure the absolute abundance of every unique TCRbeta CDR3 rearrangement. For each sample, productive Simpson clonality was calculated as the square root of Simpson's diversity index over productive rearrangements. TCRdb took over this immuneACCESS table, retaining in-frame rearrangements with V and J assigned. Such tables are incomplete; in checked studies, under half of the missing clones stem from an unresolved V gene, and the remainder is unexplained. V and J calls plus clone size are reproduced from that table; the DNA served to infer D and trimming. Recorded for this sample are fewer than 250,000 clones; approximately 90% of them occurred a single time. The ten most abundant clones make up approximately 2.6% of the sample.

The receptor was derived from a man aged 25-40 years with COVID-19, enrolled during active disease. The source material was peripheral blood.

The CDR3 reads as follows: CASSYSVGGATEAFF. The nucleotides read TGTGCCAGCAGTTACTCGGTTGGGGGGGCCACTGAAGCTTTCTTT. The chain was built from TRBV6-5 and TRBJ1-1, with a weak D call of TRBD1 (6 bases match). Including the terminal cysteine and phenylalanine, the CDR3 comprises 15 residues. Only the CDR3 DNA is retained, 45 bases long and in frame from the first base. Per the germline V gene, MNHEY is the CDR1 and SVGAGI is the CDR2. The germline ends are 12 bases apart after V is trimmed by 0 bases and J by 4 bases.